This T cell receptor beta chain was documented in a study of cytotoxic CD8 clonotypes in ibrutinib-treated CLL. Study details: There were 11 relapsed/refractory patients and roughly 15 treatment-naive patients, and under 18 were IGHV unmutated. Response samples were taken after a median of about 12 months on treatment, range 6 to 36.

Regarding this clone: Its antigen is unidentified.

With sequencing, the targeted depth ranged from 1 in 200,000 to 1 in 1 million T cells. Produced via immunoSEQ multiplex PCR; TCRdb's table is partial and in-frame only. The table includes approximately 120,000 clones, approximately 56% detected once. V gave up 5 bases and J gave up 0 bases, with 7 bases separating them. Germline values: CDR1 MDHEN, CDR2 SYDVKM. The CDR3 has 14 amino acids. Broader study findings: A rise in clonality was seen at ibrutinib response, and a fall back toward baseline was seen at progression.

The starting material was PBMCs, obtained after 24 months of ibrutinib treatment. The V call is TRBV28, the J call TRBJ2-2; D ambiguous. This receptor was identified in a human donor with chronic lymphocytic leukemia. The CDR3 region is CASSRDANTGELFF. CDR3 bases: TGTGCCAGCAGTCGTGATGCGAACACCGGGGAGCTGTTTTTT.